Here is one T cell receptor beta chain with its context. The target antigen is unknown. The data are from a study of cytomegalovirus exposure and HLA in healthy donors. The PCR ran on 60 Vbeta and 13 Jbeta primers. Generated by immunoSEQ multiplex PCR, the TCRdb table keeps only in-frame clones and is missing some. The sample carries about 140,000 clones, around 80% recorded once. Germline-derived CDR1 and CDR2 are SEHNR and FQNEAQ (reference sequence). V shed 5 bases, J shed 4 bases, and the junction held 10 bases outside the gene matches. This CDR3 region has 18 residues. Study-level findings and limits: Confirmation in vitro established that a few CMV-associated chains were specific for CMV antigens. The study listed approximately 160 cytomegalovirus-associated TCR beta chains. The classifier reportedly diagnosed cytomegalovirus status with high specificity and sensitivity. An Asian-associated ancestry cluster reportedly showed fewer N-insertions than the roughly 600-donor mean in a later analysis.

The sequencing input was PBMCs. This receptor was taken from a female donor in good health and CMV-seronegative. The V call is TRBV7-9, the J call TRBJ2-1; TRBD2 matches 14 bases. This CDR3 reads CASSPRLAGGPFYNEQFF. The CDR3, as DNA: TGTGCCAGCAGCCCAAGACTAGCGGGAGGGCCTTTTTACAATGAGCAGTTCTTC. The full variable domain, in which reference TRBV7-9 and TRBJ2-1 provide the parts outside the CDR3, is DTGVSQNPRHKITKRGQNVTFRCDPISEHNRLYWYRQTLGQGPEFLTYFQNEAQLEKSRLLSDRFSAERPKGSFSTLEIQRTEQGDSAMYLCASSPRLAGGPFYNEQFFGPGTRLTVL.